The 32 T cell receptor beta chains listed next were all sequenced from one sample in a study of T cells expressing NK-cell markers. TCRdb re-called the 5' RACE reads and shows each CDR3 protein once, DNA omitted. The sample holds some 410,000 distinct CDR3 sequences. Material for sequencing was blood T cells: a sorted CD56 or NKG2C T cell subset, CD4+ or CD8+ T cells, or bulk PBMC T cells (not recorded which). These receptors were obtained from a woman aged 18 to 75 in good health.

CDR3 protein: CAVRREGAYNEQFF. The chain recombines TRBV6-1 with TRBJ2-1; TCRdb picks TRBD2, but there is no DNA to check that call. From germline, CDR1 is MNHNS and CDR2 SASEGT. This CDR3 has 14 amino acids.

This sequence joins TRBV9 and TRBJ2-3; TCRdb reports TRBD1, a call that lacks DNA to check it against. The CDR3 has 15 residues. In germline, CDR1 is SGDLS, CDR2 YYNGEE. CDR3 region: CASSVAGGLLDTQYF.

This chain connects TRBV6-1 to TRBJ1-3; TCRdb reports TRBD1, a call that lacks DNA to check it against. The CDR3 contains 11 residues. The germline gives CDR1 MNHNS, CDR2 SASEGT. This chain's CDR3 is CASRGVDTIYF.

The CDR3 loop reads CASSSSSGYEQYF. The chain employs TRBV11-2 and TRBJ2-7; TCRdb selects TRBD1, and the lack of DNA leaves this call unchecked. This CDR3 is 13 amino acids long. Germline CDR1 is SGHAT and CDR2 is FQNNGV.

The chain joins TRBV6-1 to TRBJ2-3; without DNA, the TCRdb call of TRBD2 cannot be checked. Germline V CDR1 and CDR2: MNHNS, SASEGT. The CDR3 sequence is 15 residues long. This CDR3 is CASSIIAGNTDTQYF.

The chain joins TRBV29-1 to TRBJ2-5; TCRdb proposes TRBD1, but this gene call is untestable without DNA. CDR3 length equals 15 residues. Germline V gene lookup returns CDR1 SQVTM and CDR2 ANQGSEA. The CDR3 here is CSVAGTGTFGETQYF.

The chain uses TRBV6-1 and TRBJ2-1; TCRdb reports TRBD1, a call that lacks DNA to check it against. CDR3 length equals 15 residues. Looked up from germline, CDR1 is MNHNS and CDR2 is SASEGT. The CDR3 sequence: CASNEDGGSYNEQFF.

V is TRBV7-2 and J is TRBJ2-5; checking the TCRdb D call of TRBD1 is not possible without DNA. Germline lookup yields CDR1 SGHTA and CDR2 FQGNSA. The CDR3 has 13 amino acids. This CDR3 reads CASSNPPAETQYF.

V usage is TRBV29-1 and J usage is TRBJ2-1; lacking DNA, the TRBD2 call made by TCRdb goes unchecked. Germline V lookup: CDR1 SQVTM, CDR2 ANQGSEA. The CDR3 totals 13 residues. CDR3 loop: CSGRRATYNEQFF.

J is TRBJ1-2 and V is TRBV3-1; TCRdb reports TRBD1, a call that lacks DNA to check it against. The CDR3 has 18 residues. Germline lookup yields CDR1 LGHDT and CDR2 YNNKEL (reference sequence). Here the CDR3 reads CASSQSLMGAHSNYGYTF.

The chain couples TRBV4-1 to TRBJ2-1; TCRdb's D call, TRBD2, is unchecked because there is no DNA. CDR1 and CDR2 (germline): MGHRA, YSYEKL. The CDR3 length is 17 residues. CDR3 residues: CASSPTVTSGGAPEQFF.

The gene calls are TRBV29-1 and TRBJ2-5. The CDR3 totals 15 residues. Per germline, CDR1 SQVTM and CDR2 ANQGSEA. The CDR3 region is CSVPIPSTRRETQYF.

CDR3 in amino acids: CASSQDHKGDPNTGELFF. The chain carries TRBV4-2 and TRBJ2-2; TCRdb's assignment of TRBD1 cannot be checked, as there is no DNA. This CDR3 has 18 amino acids. The V gene's germline CDR1 is LGHNA and CDR2 YNFKEQ.

The V call is TRBV11-3, the J call TRBJ2-3; there is no DNA to check the TCRdb D call of TRBD1. Germline V CDR1 and CDR2: SGHNT, YENEEA. The CDR3 is made up of 15 amino acids. Here the CDR3 reads CASSYGTGARDTQYF.

The rearrangement links TRBV5-1 to TRBJ2-1; the D call of TRBD1 rests on TCRdb alone, since no DNA is present to check it. CDR1 and CDR2 (germline): SGHRS, YFSETQ. CDR3 length equals 14 residues. Here the CDR3 reads CASSPTPGSDEQFF.

The V and J genes are TRBV4-2 and TRBJ2-7. The CDR3 has 12 residues. Germline CDR1 and CDR2: LGHNA and YNFKEQ. The CDR3 reads CASSQGWNEQYF.

V is TRBV7-8 and J is TRBJ2-2. CDR1 and CDR2 from the germline V gene are SGHVS and FQNEAQ. This CDR3 spans 13 amino acids. CDR3 residues: CASSQQATGELFF.

The chain combines TRBV5-4 with TRBJ2-7. Germline assignment: CDR1 SGHNT and CDR2 YYREEE (reference sequence). This CDR3 contains 12 residues. CDR3: CASSQGRVEQYF.

This chain uses TRBV20-1 with TRBJ2-5; TCRdb's D call, TRBD1, is unchecked because there is no DNA. Germline V gives CDR1 DFQATT, CDR2 SNEGSKA (reference sequence). This CDR3 is 12 amino acids long. CDR3 loop: CSARGGGETQYF.

The chain uses TRBV19 and TRBJ2-1; TCRdb outputs TRBD2, but without DNA this stays unchecked. The CDR3 sequence is 16 residues long. From germline, CDR1 is LNHDA and CDR2 SQIVND (reference sequence). CDR3 region: CASSISVSGSVGEQFF.

V is TRBV29-1 and J is TRBJ2-2; TCRdb reports TRBD1, a call that lacks DNA to check it against. Germline lookup yields CDR1 SQVTM and CDR2 ANQGSEA. The CDR3 is 15 residues long. The CDR3 reads CSVELGTLNTGELFF.

This rearrangement joins TRBV6-5 to TRBJ2-3; without DNA, the TCRdb call of TRBD2 cannot be checked. The CDR3 has 16 residues. CDR1 is MNHEY and CDR2 is SVGAGI in the germline V gene. CDR3 sequence reads: CASSLFGRESVDTQYF.

The chain combines TRBV18 with TRBJ2-3; TCRdb's D call, TRBD1, is unchecked because there is no DNA. CDR3 length: 16 amino acids. Germline V gene sequence: CDR1 KGHSH, CDR2 LQKENI. CDR3: CASSTTQGSGSSPQYF.

The chain has TRBV12-3 or TRBV12-4 and TRBJ2-1; TCRdb lists TRBD1, though no DNA is available to test this call. The CDR3 spans 12 residues. CDR3 region: CASSSGGREQFF.

The chain has TRBV5-1 and TRBJ2-6; with no DNA, the TCRdb D assignment of TRBD1 cannot be verified. Germline loops: CDR1 SGHRS, CDR2 YFSETQ. The CDR3 is 15 amino acids. The CDR3 sequence is CASSDRQSGANVLTF.

The chain recombines TRBV9 with TRBJ2-3; TCRdb designates TRBD2, a call that cannot be tested without DNA. Germline V lookup: CDR1 SGDLS, CDR2 YYNGEE. The CDR3 is 15 amino acids. This CDR3 is CASSGGTSRGDTQYF.

The chain couples TRBV12-3 or TRBV12-4 to TRBJ2-5; TCRdb's D call, TRBD2, is unchecked because there is no DNA. There are 14 residues in the CDR3. The CDR3 loop reads CASSFRLARETQYF.

The rearrangement joins TRBV7-2 to TRBJ2-4; the D call from TCRdb, TRBD2, cannot be confirmed without DNA. CDR3 size: 15 residues. CDR1 is SGHTA and CDR2 is FQGNSA in the germline V gene. CDR3 sequence: CASSSEVVGSGIQYF.

The chain joins TRBV29-1 to TRBJ2-7; the D call of TRBD1 rests on TCRdb alone, since no DNA is present to check it. The CDR3 has 13 amino acids. The V gene's germline CDR1 is SQVTM and CDR2 ANQGSEA. Here the CDR3 reads CSVRRRGTYEQYF.

The V gene is TRBV12-3 or TRBV12-4, the J gene TRBJ2-1; absent DNA, TCRdb's TRBD2 call cannot be checked. The CDR3 length is 15 residues. The CDR3 reads CASSSSGTRRDEQFF.

This chain links TRBV12-3 or TRBV12-4 with TRBJ2-1; TCRdb lists TRBD1, though no DNA is available to test this call. This CDR3 is 14 amino acids long. The CDR3 spells CASHSPVSSNEQFF.

This sequence joins TRBV15 and TRBJ2-5. Germline V CDR1 and CDR2: LNHNV, YYDKDF (reference sequence). The CDR3 has 14 amino acids. The CDR3 loop reads CATSRGRNQETQYF.